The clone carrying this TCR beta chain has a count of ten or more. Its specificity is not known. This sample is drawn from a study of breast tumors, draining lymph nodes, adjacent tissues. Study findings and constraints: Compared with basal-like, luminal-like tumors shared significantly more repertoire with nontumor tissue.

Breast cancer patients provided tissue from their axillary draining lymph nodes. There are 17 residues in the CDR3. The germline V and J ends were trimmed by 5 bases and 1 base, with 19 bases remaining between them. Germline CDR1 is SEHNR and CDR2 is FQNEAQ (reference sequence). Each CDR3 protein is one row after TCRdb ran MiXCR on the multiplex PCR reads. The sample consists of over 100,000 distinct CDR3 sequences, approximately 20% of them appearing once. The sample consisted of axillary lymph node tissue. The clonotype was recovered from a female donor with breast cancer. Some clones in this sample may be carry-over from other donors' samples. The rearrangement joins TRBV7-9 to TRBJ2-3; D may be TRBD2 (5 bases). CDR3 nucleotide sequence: TGTGCCAGCAGCCCCCGGGGTGTAGCCGCGGGCACAGATACGCAGTATTTT. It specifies CASSPRGVAAGTDTQYF.